This TCR beta chain was documented in a study of shared clonotypes between healthy human individuals. There are 15 residues in the CDR3. Trimming removed 0 bases at V and 2 bases at J, with 11 bases between. Germline V gives CDR1 LNHNV, CDR2 YYDKDF (reference sequence). Using immunoSEQ multiplex PCR, the repertoire was profiled, and TCRdb retains in-frame clones only, with some absent. The profile shows around 1.5 million clones, approximately 98% of them singletons. Sequenced input: naive CD4+ T cells sorted from blood. Subset in this sample: CD45RA+ positively selected. The sequence derives from a man aged 25 to 40 in good health. The V gene is TRBV15, the J gene TRBJ2-7; D is undetermined. CDR3 loop: CATSRETTTPYEQYF. The DNA of the CDR3 is TGTGCCACCAGCAGAGAAACAACTACGCCCTACGAGCAGTACTTC.